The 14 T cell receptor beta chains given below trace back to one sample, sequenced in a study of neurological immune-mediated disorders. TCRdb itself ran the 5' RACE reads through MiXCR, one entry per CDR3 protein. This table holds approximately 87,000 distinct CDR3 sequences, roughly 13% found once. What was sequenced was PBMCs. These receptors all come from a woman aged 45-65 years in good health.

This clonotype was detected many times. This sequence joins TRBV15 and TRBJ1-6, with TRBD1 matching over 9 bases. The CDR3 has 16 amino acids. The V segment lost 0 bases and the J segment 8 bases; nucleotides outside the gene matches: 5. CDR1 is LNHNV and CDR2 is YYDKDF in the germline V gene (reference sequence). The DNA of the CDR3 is TGTGCCACCAGCAGAGATCCGAGGACAGGGGATTCACCCCTCCACTTT. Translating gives CATSRDPRTGDSPLHF.

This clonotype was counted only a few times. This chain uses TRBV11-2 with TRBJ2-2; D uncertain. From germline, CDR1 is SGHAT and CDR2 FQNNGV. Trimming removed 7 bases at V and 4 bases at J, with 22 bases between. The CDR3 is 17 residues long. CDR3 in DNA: TGTGCCAGCACCACTCCGGTTGAAGGGCAGAGCACCGGGGAGCTGTTTTTT. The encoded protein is CASTTPVEGQSTGELFF. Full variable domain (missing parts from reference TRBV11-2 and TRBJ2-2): EAGVAQSPRYKIIEKRQSVAFWCNPISGHATLYWYQQILGQGPKLLIQFQNNGVVDDSQLPKDRFSAERLKGVDSTLKIQPAKLEDSAVYLCASTTPVEGQSTGELFFGEGSRLTVL.

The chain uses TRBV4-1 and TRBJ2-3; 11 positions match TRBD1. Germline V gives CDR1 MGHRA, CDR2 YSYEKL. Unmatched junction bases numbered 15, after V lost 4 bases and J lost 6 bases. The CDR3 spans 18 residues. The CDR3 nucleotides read TGCGCCAGCAGCCCGAACCCGACAAGGACAGGGGGCGTGGATACGCAGTATTTT. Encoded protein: CASSPNPTRTGGVDTQYF.

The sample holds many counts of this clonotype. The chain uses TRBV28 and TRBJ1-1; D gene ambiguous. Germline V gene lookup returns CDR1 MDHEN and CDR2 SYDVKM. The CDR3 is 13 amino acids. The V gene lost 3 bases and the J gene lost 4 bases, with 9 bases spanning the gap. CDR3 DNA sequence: TGTGCCAGCAGTTTTGGACGGATCACTGAAGCTTTCTTT. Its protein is CASSFGRITEAFF.

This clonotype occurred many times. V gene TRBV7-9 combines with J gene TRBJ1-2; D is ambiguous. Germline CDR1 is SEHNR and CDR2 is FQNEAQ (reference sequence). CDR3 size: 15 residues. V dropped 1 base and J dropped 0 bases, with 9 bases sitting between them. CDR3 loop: CASSLGSNSNYGYTF. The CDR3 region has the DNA TGTGCCAGCAGCTTAGGAAGCAATTCTAACTATGGCTACACCTTC.

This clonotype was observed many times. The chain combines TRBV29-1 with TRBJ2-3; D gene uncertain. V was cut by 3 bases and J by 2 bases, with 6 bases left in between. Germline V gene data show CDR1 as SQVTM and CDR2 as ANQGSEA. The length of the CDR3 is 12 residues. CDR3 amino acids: CSVERYTDTQYF. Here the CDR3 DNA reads TGCAGCGTTGAGAGATACACAGATACGCAGTATTTT.

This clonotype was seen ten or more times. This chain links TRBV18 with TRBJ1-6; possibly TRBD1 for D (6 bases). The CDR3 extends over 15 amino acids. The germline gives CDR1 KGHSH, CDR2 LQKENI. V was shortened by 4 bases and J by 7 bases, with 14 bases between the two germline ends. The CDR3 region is CASSRQEGRNSPLHF. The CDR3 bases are TGTGCCAGCTCACGACAGGAGGGAAGGAATTCACCCCTCCACTTT.

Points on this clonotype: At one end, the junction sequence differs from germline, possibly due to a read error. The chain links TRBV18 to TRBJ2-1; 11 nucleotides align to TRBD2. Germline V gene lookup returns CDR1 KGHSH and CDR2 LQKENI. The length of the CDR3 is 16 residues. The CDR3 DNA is TGTGCCAACTCACCCCCGGGACTAGCGGCCTACAATGAGCAGTTCTTC. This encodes CANSPPGLAAYNEQFF.

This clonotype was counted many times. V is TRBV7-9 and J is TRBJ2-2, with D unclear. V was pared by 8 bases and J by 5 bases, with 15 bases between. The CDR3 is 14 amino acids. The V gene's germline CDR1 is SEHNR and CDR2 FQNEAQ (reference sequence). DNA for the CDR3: TGTGCCAGCTCGGAGAACTACCAAACCGGGGAGCTGTTTTTT. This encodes CASSENYQTGELFF.

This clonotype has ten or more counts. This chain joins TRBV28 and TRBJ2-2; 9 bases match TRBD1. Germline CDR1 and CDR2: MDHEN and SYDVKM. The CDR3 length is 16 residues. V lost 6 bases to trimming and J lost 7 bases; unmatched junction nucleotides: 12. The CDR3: CASRNSGTGRIGELFF. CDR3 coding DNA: TGTGCCAGCAGGAATTCCGGGACAGGGAGAATCGGGGAGCTGTTTTTT.

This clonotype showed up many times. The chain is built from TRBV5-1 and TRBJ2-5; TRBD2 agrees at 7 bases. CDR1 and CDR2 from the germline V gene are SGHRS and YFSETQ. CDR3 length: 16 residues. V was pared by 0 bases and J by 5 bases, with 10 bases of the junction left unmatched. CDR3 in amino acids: CASSLEVAGPWETQYF. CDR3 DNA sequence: TGCGCCAGCAGCTTGGAGGTAGCGGGCCCGTGGGAGACCCAGTACTTC.

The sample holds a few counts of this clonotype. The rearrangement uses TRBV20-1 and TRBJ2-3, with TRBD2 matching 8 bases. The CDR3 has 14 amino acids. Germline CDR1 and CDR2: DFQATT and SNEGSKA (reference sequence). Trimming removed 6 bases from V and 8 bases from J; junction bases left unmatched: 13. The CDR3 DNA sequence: TGCAGTGCCAACCCGGGACTAGGTTTGGGTACGCAGTATTTT. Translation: CSANPGLGLGTQYF.

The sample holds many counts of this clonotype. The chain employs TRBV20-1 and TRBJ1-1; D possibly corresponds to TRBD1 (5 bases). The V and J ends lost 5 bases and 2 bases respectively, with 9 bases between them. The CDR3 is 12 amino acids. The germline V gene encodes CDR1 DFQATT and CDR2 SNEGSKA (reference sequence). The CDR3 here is CSAYDRNTEAFF. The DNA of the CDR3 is TGCAGTGCTTACGACAGAAACACTGAAGCTTTCTTT.

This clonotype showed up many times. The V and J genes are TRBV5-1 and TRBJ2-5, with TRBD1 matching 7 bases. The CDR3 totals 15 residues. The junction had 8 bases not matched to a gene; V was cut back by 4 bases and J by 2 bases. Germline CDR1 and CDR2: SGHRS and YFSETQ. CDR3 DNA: TGCGCCAGCAGCCTGGAACAGGGGTCTCAAGAGACCCAGTACTTC. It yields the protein CASSLEQGSQETQYF.